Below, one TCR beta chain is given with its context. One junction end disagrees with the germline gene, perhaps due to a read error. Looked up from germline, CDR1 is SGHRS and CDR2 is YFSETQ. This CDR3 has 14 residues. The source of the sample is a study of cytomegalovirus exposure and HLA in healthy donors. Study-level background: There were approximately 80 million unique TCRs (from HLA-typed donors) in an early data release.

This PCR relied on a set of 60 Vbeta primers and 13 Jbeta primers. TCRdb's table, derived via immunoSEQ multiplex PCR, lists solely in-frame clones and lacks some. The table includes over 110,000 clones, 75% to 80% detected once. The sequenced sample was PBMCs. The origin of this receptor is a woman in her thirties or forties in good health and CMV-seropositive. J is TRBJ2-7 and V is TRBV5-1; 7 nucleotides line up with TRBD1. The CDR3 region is CASKDEGAVHEQYF. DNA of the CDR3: TGTGCCAGCAAGGACGAGGGGGCCGTCCACGAGCAGTACTTC.